This TCR beta chain was found in a study of shared clonotypes between healthy human individuals. Overall study findings and caveats: Shared across a few donors were roughly 5.3% of the naive CD4 clonotypes.

Regarding this clone: Its antigen remains unknown.

Some clones are missing from TCRdb's copy, which holds only in-frame ones; the method was immunoSEQ multiplex PCR. Of approximately 2.4 million clones listed, approximately 94% are singletons. Trimming removed 3 bases from V and 12 bases from J, with 16 bases in between. Germline V gene lookup returns CDR1 LNHDA and CDR2 SQIVND (reference sequence). This CDR3 has 13 amino acids. The sequencing input was naive CD4+ T cells sorted from blood. The sample's subset: CD45RA+ positively selected. This clonotype originated in a man between 18 and 35 years old in good health. The genes are TRBV19 and TRBJ2-3; D may be TRBD1 or TRBD2 (5 bases each). Written as DNA, the CDR3 is TGTGCCAGTAGTATGAGAGGGGTACAAGTACAGTATTTT. Translating gives CASSMRGVQVQYF.